The next 22 T cell receptor beta chains were all read from a single sample in a study of T cells expressing NK-cell markers. TCRdb re-called the 5' RACE reads; every CDR3 protein appears as one record, without DNA. The listing contains 500,000 to 600,000 distinct CDR3 sequences. Sample: blood T cells: a sorted CD56 or NKG2C T cell subset, CD4+ or CD8+ T cells, or bulk PBMC T cells (not recorded which). The receptors here all came from a man aged 18 to 30 in good health.

V and J are TRBV20-1 and TRBJ2-7; the TCRdb D gene call, TRBD2, has no DNA to confirm it. In germline, CDR1 is DFQATT, CDR2 SNEGSKA (reference sequence). This CDR3 comprises 15 residues. The CDR3 reads CSAEIPGTSGREQYF.

The J gene is TRBJ2-3, the V gene TRBV2; the D call from TCRdb, TRBD2, cannot be confirmed without DNA. Germline V gene lookup returns CDR1 SNHLY and CDR2 FYNNEI. The CDR3 contains 15 residues. The CDR3 loop is CASSEVGGPEGTQYF. The full variable domain, completed using reference TRBV2 and TRBJ2-3, is EPEVTQTPSHQVTQMGQEVILRCVPISNHLYFYWYRQILGQKVEFLVSFYNNEISEKSEIFDDQFSVERPDGSNFTLKIRSTKLEDSAMYFCASSEVGGPEGTQYFGPGTRLTVL.

The chain employs TRBV4-1 and TRBJ2-5; TCRdb selects TRBD2, and the lack of DNA leaves this call unchecked. The CDR3 has 20 amino acids. Germline V gene lookup returns CDR1 MGHRA and CDR2 YSYEKL. The CDR3 region is CASSQWATSFSGSKQETQYF.

The chain recombines TRBV7-9 with TRBJ1-2; TCRdb selects TRBD1, and the lack of DNA leaves this call unchecked. Germline V gives CDR1 SEHNR, CDR2 FQNEAQ (reference sequence). The CDR3 runs to 12 residues. The CDR3 spells CASTPGNYGYTF.

The chain employs TRBV29-1 and TRBJ2-1; TCRdb outputs TRBD1, but without DNA this stays unchecked. Germline assignment: CDR1 SQVTM and CDR2 ANQGSEA. CDR3 length: 13 amino acids. The chain's CDR3 is CSVFRDRGNEQFF.

The chain links TRBV12-3 or TRBV12-4 to TRBJ1-1; checking the TCRdb D call of TRBD1 is not possible without DNA. The CDR3 is 13 residues long. CDR3 residues: CASSFTGTHEAFF.

The chain combines TRBV20-1 with TRBJ2-7; lacking DNA, the TRBD2 call made by TCRdb goes unchecked. The CDR3 extends over 14 amino acids. CDR1 is DFQATT, CDR2 SNEGSKA, per germline (reference sequence). The CDR3: CSAILGALNYEQYF.

The rearrangement joins TRBV5-5 to TRBJ1-2; TCRdb returns TRBD1, unconfirmable since there is no DNA. Germline V gene lookup returns CDR1 SGHKS and CDR2 YYEKEE (reference sequence). This CDR3 comprises 15 residues. CDR3 region: CASSLVGTANYGYTF.

This chain joins TRBV9 and TRBJ2-6; without DNA, the TCRdb call of TRBD1 cannot be checked. In germline, CDR1 is SGDLS, CDR2 YYNGEE. CDR3 length: 17 residues. CDR3: CASSVQIGGSGANVLTF.

The chain is built from TRBV7-2 and TRBJ2-5; TCRdb outputs TRBD2, but without DNA this stays unchecked. This CDR3 spans 12 amino acids. Per germline, CDR1 SGHTA and CDR2 FQGNSA. The CDR3 reads CASSPSLETQYF.

The chain joins TRBV29-1 to TRBJ2-1; the D gene TCRdb calls, TRBD1, cannot be checked with no DNA. Germline loops: CDR1 SQVTM, CDR2 ANQGSEA. This CDR3 region has 14 residues. The CDR3 sequence is CSAAPGRRDNEQFF.

V gene TRBV5-1 combines with J gene TRBJ2-3; TCRdb's D gene call, TRBD2, goes unchecked for lack of DNA. CDR1 and CDR2 from the germline V gene are SGHRS and YFSETQ. The CDR3 extends over 17 amino acids. The CDR3 sequence: CASSLWEGTTLTDTQYF.

The chain employs TRBV12-3 or TRBV12-4 and TRBJ2-7; with no DNA, the TCRdb D assignment of TRBD1 cannot be verified. CDR3 length equals 14 residues. This CDR3 is CASSFGPDSYEQYF.

The chain uses TRBV27 and TRBJ2-6. From germline, CDR1 is MNHEY and CDR2 SMNVEV (reference sequence). CDR3 length: 16 residues. The CDR3 here is CASSLLGNSGANVLTF.

The V call is TRBV7-9, the J call TRBJ2-1; TCRdb designates TRBD1, a call that cannot be tested without DNA. CDR3 length equals 15 residues. Germline V gives CDR1 SEHNR, CDR2 FQNEAQ (reference sequence). CDR3 loop: CASSYGYRGYNEQFF.

V and J are TRBV4-1 and TRBJ2-1; TCRdb's D call, TRBD2, is unchecked because there is no DNA. This CDR3 is built from 15 residues. Germline lookup yields CDR1 MGHRA and CDR2 YSYEKL. CDR3 sequence reads: CASRPREGQYNEQFF.

The V and J genes are TRBV29-1 and TRBJ2-1; absent DNA, TCRdb's TRBD1 call cannot be checked. Germline assignment: CDR1 SQVTM and CDR2 ANQGSEA. The CDR3 is 13 residues long. The CDR3 protein is CTIPGTTNNEQFF.

CDR3 amino acids: CASSPNKGDSNQPQHF. The chain has TRBV27 and TRBJ1-5; TCRdb lists TRBD1, though no DNA is available to test this call. The CDR3 sequence is 16 residues long. CDR1 is MNHEY, CDR2 SMNVEV, per germline (reference sequence).

V is TRBV7-9 and J is TRBJ2-3; TCRdb picks TRBD1, but there is no DNA to check that call. The CDR3 has 16 amino acids. Germline CDR1 is SEHNR and CDR2 is FQNEAQ (reference sequence). The CDR3 sequence: CASSPTQGEGTDTQYF.

J is TRBJ2-1 and V is TRBV29-1; TCRdb indicates TRBD2, and absent DNA this call remains unverified. The CDR3 runs 12 residues. Germline V lookup: CDR1 SQVTM, CDR2 ANQGSEA. The chain's CDR3 is CSVEETSPEQFF.

The chain joins TRBV7-2 to TRBJ1-2; the D call of TRBD1 rests on TCRdb alone, since no DNA is present to check it. The germline V gene encodes CDR1 SGHTA and CDR2 FQGNSA. This CDR3 is 16 amino acids long. The CDR3 spells CASSPNPGPPGHGYTF.

The chain recombines TRBV24-1 with TRBJ2-3. This CDR3 contains 12 residues. Germline V gives CDR1 KGHDR, CDR2 SFDVKD. CDR3 amino acids: CATSPDTDTQYF.